The rows below give T cell receptor beta chains drawn from one sample of a study of cytomegalovirus exposure and HLA in healthy donors. Clones were sequenced by immunoSEQ multiplex PCR, and TCRdb holds only the in-frame ones, with some missing. Of 220,000 or so clones listed, approximately 78% are singletons. The sample taken for sequencing was PBMCs. These receptors were taken from a woman in her thirties or forties in good health and CMV-seronegative. Both conserved end residues are part of each CDR3. The order of the fields is V gene, CDR3 protein.

>TRBV28
CASLEAYYYGYTF
>TRBV13
CASSLGQRETQYF
>TRBV4-2
CASSQDQDRENQPQHF
>TRBV27
CASSLIPVGSGSRDEQFF
>TRBV19
CASSKPPLGHLGTEAFF
>TRBV30
CAWSRGMGNQPQHF
>TRBV7-9
CATRGRRGEQETQYF
>TRBV4-1
CASSQDVKQGLLGYTF
>TRBV28
CASIGEGSSYEQYF
>TRBV4-1
CASSRGIGEGLENIQYF
>TRBV29-1
CSVLGLAVTDTQYF